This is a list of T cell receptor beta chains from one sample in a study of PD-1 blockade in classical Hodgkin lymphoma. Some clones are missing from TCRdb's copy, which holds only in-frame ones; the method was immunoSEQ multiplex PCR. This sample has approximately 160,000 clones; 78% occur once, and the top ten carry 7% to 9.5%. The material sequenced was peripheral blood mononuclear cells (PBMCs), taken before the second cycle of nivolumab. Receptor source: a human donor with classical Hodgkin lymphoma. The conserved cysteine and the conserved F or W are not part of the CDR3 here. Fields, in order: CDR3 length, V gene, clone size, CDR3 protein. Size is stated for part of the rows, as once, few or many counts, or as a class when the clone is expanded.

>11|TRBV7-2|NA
ASSLDRGTEAF
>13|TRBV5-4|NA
ASSLWTALNQPQH
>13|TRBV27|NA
ASSLHGTSNYGYT
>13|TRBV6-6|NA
ASSYPPGGIGELF
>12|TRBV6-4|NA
ASSDSGGTDTQY
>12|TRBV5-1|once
ASSLVGPTGELF
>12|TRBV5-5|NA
ASSADRANYGYT
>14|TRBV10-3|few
AISEGHLWGTYEQY
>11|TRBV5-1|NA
ASRSTQNEKLF
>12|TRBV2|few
ASNLITADQPQH
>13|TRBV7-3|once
ASSVQGALPGELF
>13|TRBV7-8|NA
ASSYEPGRLWAQY
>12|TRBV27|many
ASSPDRGDYGYT
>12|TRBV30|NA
AWLNRQRPYEAF
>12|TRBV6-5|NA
ASSYSPKERPQY
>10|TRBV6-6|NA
ASSYSETEAF
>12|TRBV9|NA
ASSVEGAGNIQY
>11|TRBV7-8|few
ASSPKGGNGYT
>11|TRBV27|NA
ASSLSAKNIQY
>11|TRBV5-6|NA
ASSLRLKREQY
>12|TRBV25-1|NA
ASSEPGRAGELF
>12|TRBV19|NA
ASSIYATNEKLF
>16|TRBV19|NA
ASTPRGHQGFFDTEAF
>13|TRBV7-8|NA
ASSSPEAGAVEAF